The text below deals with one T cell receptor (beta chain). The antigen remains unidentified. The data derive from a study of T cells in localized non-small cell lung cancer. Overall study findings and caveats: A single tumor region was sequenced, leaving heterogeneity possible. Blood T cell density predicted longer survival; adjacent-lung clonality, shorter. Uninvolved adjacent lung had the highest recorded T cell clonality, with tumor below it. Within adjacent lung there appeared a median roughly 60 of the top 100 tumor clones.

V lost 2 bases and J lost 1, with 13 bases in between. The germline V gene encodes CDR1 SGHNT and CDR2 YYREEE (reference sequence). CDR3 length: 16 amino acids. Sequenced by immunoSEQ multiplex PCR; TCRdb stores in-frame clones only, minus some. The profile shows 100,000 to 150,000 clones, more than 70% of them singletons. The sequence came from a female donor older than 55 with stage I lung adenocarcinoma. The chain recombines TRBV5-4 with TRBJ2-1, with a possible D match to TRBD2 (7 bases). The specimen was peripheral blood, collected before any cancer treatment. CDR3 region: CASSFGGAQSYNEQFF. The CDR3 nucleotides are TGTGCCAGCAGCTTTGGGGGGGCGCAGTCCTACAATGAGCAGTTCTTC.